This T cell receptor beta chain is drawn from a study of blood T cell repertoires in COVID-19. The protocol was immunoSEQ multiplex PCR, while the TCRdb copy is restricted to in-frame clones and leaves out a portion. The table lists 70,000 to 90,000 clones, approximately 86% of them singletons. Between the trimmed V and J ends, which lost 5 bases and 7 bases, there was a span of 18 bases. The germline V gene has CDR1 SGHVS and CDR2 FQNEAQ. The CDR3 covers 16 residues. The V call is TRBV7-8, the J call TRBJ1-6, with D possibly TRBD1 on 5 matching bases. The sequence came from a man aged 55 to 70 with acute or convalescent COVID-19. Sequenced material: peripheral blood. The CDR3 loop is CASSLWAGGVNSPLHF. CDR3 sequence (DNA): TGTGCCAGCAGCCTTTGGGCGGGAGGGGTAAATTCACCCCTCCACTTT.